This entry is about one TCR beta chain. Its antigen is not known. This entry is derived from a study of T cell repertoires in cytomegalovirus infection. Whole-study context: HLA-C-restricted CMV epitopes, recently identified, and well-studied HLA-B-restricted ones were used by the study.

Trimming left V 3 bases short and J 0 bases short, with 18 bases between. Germline V gene sequence: CDR1 DFQATT, CDR2 SNEGSKA (reference sequence). The CDR3 consists of 17 residues. TCRdb passed the reads through MiXCR, listing each CDR3 protein once. The sample contains roughly 800,000 distinct CDR3 sequences, about 29% of which appear only once. Study observations and caveats: Summed frequency of shared TCR beta families picked out CMV carriers who also had the relevant HLA. In two of eight donors, the top clonotype was HLA-C-restricted CMV-specific.

Material: cultured CD8+ T cells from PBMCs, obtained from culture after CMV antigen stimulation. V is TRBV20-1 and J is TRBJ1-3, with a weak D call TRBD1 (6 bases). The origin of this receptor is a human donor in good health (CMV status not recorded). Some clones in this sample may be carry-over from other donors' samples. The CDR3 DNA reads TGCAGTGCTAGGGGTAGGACAGTTGAAGCCTCTGGAAACACCATATATTTT. Translating gives CSARGRTVEASGNTIYF.